This TCR beta chain was found in a study of blood T cells in healthy people across ages. At least 6.5 million PBMCs were isolated per sample. Extraction yielded at least 5 micrograms of total RNA per sample. Germline-derived CDR1 and CDR2 are SGDLS and YYNGEE. Trimming removed 0 bases from V and 2 bases from J, with 5 bases in between. The CDR3 spans 13 residues. PCR was performed a second time for about 7 to 12 cycles using a sample-barcoded 5' primer and a J-beta primer mix. Each CDR3 protein is one row after TCRdb ran MiXCR on the 5' RACE reads. This repertoire shows fewer than 800,000 distinct CDR3 sequences, roughly 20% found once; its top ten account for more than 3%. This clonotype was seen at least ten times.

The clonotype comes from an older man in good health. The sequencing input was blood. V is TRBV9 and J is TRBJ1-2, with no clear D. CDR3 residues: CASSVDGNYGYTF. The CDR3 DNA sequence: TGTGCCAGCAGCGTAGACGGCAACTATGGCTACACCTTC.